This T cell receptor (beta chain) was sequenced for a study of neoadjuvant nivolumab and ipilimumab in lung cancer. Method: immunoSEQ multiplex PCR; TCRdb's copy keeps in-frame clones and lacks some. Altogether about 18,000 clones are present, around 76% being singletons, with the ten largest covering roughly 7.1%. Per the germline V gene, CDR1 is SGHRS and CDR2 is YFSETQ. The CDR3 totals 14 residues. The V and J ends lost 5 bases and 6 bases respectively, with 17 bases between them. The receptor was derived from an adult with non-small cell lung cancer. This material consisted of tumor tissue, taken after neoadjuvant nivolumab, alone or with ipilimumab, at or shortly before surgery. The gene calls are TRBV5-1 and TRBJ1-2; D is unclear. This CDR3 is CASRMEAGRNGYTF. CDR3 DNA sequence: TGCGCCAGCAGAATGGAGGCGGGCCGGAATGGCTACACCTTC.